One and the same sample provided the 21 T cell receptor beta chains below, sequenced in a study of blood T cell repertoires in COVID-19 (TCRdb year 2020). The library came from the immunoSEQ multiplex PCR assay. The source is immuneACCESS, and TCRdb retained only in-frame sequences with V and J called. Part of the clones is not carried over; for the studies checked, unresolved V genes explain less than half of this, and the remainder is unexplained. For this sample the table gives about 97,000 clones, of which 90% were detected only once. 1.7% of the sample comes from the top ten. Sequenced material: peripheral blood. The receptors were gathered from a man aged 60 to 69 with acute or convalescent COVID-19.

The rearrangement uses TRBV4-2 and TRBJ1-6; weak D call: TRBD1 (6 bases). CDR1 is LGHNA and CDR2 is YNFKEQ in the germline V gene. The ends were cut back, 0 bases at V and 10 bases at J, with 13 bases in the middle. The CDR3 sequence is 15 residues long. CDR3 coding DNA: TGTGCCAGCAGCCAAGACTTCACAGGGAAATCACCCCTCCACTTT. Protein sequence: CASSQDFTGKSPLHF.

This clone was detected only once. The rearrangement uses TRBV12-3 or TRBV12-4 and TRBJ1-2; 8 positions agree with TRBD1. V trimming: 9 bases; J trimming: 3 bases; junction bases outside the gene matches: 6. The CDR3 has 13 amino acids. CDR3 sequence: CASGTGPYYGYTF. The DNA for the CDR3 is TGTGCCAGTGGGACAGGCCCTTACTATGGCTACACCTTC.

This clone was detected only once. This chain connects TRBV19 to TRBJ2-1; tentatively, D is TRBD1 (8 bases). Trimming left V 5 bases short and J 4 bases short, with 15 bases between. The germline V gene encodes CDR1 LNHDA and CDR2 SQIVND (reference sequence). CDR3 length: 15 residues. The CDR3 sequence: CASSDYRGGYNEQFF. In DNA form, the CDR3 reads TGTGCCAGTAGTGACTACAGGGGGGGATACAATGAGCAGTTCTTC.

Comments on this clone: Relative to the germline gene, one junction end is altered; a read error may explain this. The CDR3 spells CASREGGLGHEKLFF. CDR3 coding DNA: TGTGCCAGCAGGGAAGGGGGCCTGGGGCATGAAAAACTGTTTTTT. The genes are TRBV6-1 and TRBJ1-4; the match to TRBD1 covers 7 bases. CDR3 size: 15 residues. In germline, CDR1 is MNHNS, CDR2 SASEGT.

This chain uses TRBV30 with TRBJ1-4; 9 bases line up with TRBD1. Germline V gene data show CDR1 as GTSNPN and CDR2 as SVGIG (reference sequence). Germline trimming cut 2 bases from V and 3 bases from J; bases unmatched to any gene: 4. CDR3 length equals 15 residues. The CDR3 reads CAWSSRTGANEKLFF. Here the CDR3 DNA reads TGTGCCTGGAGTTCCCGGACAGGGGCTAATGAAAAACTGTTTTTT.

Here the CDR3 reads CASKPGPGSEKLFF. CDR3 bases: TGCGCCAGCAAGCCGGGCCCCGGGAGCGAAAAACTGTTTTTT. The chain employs TRBV4-1 and TRBJ1-4; no clear D gene. There are 14 residues in the CDR3. Trimming took off 7 bases at V and 8 bases at J, with 17 bases between the two ends. The germline CDR1 and CDR2 sequences are MGHRA and YSYEKL.

The chain employs TRBV5-8 and TRBJ1-1; D gene uncertain. This CDR3 is built from 11 residues. CDR1 and CDR2 from the germline V gene are SGHTS and YDEGEE. V gave up 0 bases and J gave up 11 bases, with 8 bases separating them. In nucleotides, the CDR3 is TGTGCCAGCAGCTTGGTGATCTACGCTTTCTTT. Translated: CASSLVIYAFF.

The chain recombines TRBV5-8 with TRBJ1-1; the match to TRBD1 covers 8 bases. J lost 4 bases, V lost 5 bases, and 10 bases had no gene match. Per germline, CDR1 SGHTS and CDR2 YDEGEE. The CDR3 has 15 amino acids. The CDR3: CASRYRDRHLTEAFF. The CDR3 bases are TGTGCCAGCAGGTACCGGGACAGGCACCTCACTGAAGCTTTCTTT.

The chain has TRBV2 and TRBJ2-1, with 11 bases that match TRBD2. V shed 7 bases, J shed 15 bases, and the junction held 11 bases outside the gene matches. In germline, CDR1 is SNHLY, CDR2 FYNNEI. The CDR3 totals 13 residues. CDR3: CASKTTSGDGGFF. DNA for the CDR3: TGTGCCAGCAAAACGACTAGCGGGGACGGCGGGTTCTTC.

This clone came up a few times. This chain joins TRBV7-2 and TRBJ1-5; tentative D call: TRBD1 (5 bases). With 8 bases removed from V and 4 bases from J, the gap between germline ends came to 18 bases. This CDR3 comprises 15 residues. Per germline, CDR1 SGHTA and CDR2 FQGNSA. Here the CDR3 reads CASSLSGGGNQPQHF. In nucleotides, the CDR3 is TGTGCCAGCTCCCTTTCTGGGGGGGGTAATCAGCCCCAGCATTTT.

The chain couples TRBV6-6 to TRBJ1-1; TRBD1 matches 7 bases. The CDR3 covers 14 residues. Germline CDR1 MNHNY, CDR2 SVGAGI (reference sequence). The V gene end was trimmed by 4 bases and the J gene end by 3 bases; junction bases not matched to a gene: 5. Written as DNA, the CDR3 is TGTGCCAGCAGTTCTTCCGACAGGGACACTGAAGCTTTCTTT. This gives the protein CASSSSDRDTEAFF.

The chain combines TRBV18 with TRBJ2-7; TRBD1 aligns across 9 bases. Trimming cost V 4 bases and J 4 bases; bases outside gene matches: 11. The CDR3 loop spans 16 amino acids. In germline, CDR1 is KGHSH, CDR2 LQKENI. The CDR3 sequence is CASSLVPGQGPYEQYF. CDR3 sequence (DNA): TGTGCCAGCTCACTTGTCCCGGGACAGGGACCATACGAGCAGTACTTC.

The rearrangement uses TRBV5-1 and TRBJ1-4, with D perhaps TRBD1 (6 bases). CDR3 size: 15 residues. Germline CDR1 is SGHRS and CDR2 is YFSETQ. Trimming removed 4 bases from V and 8 bases from J, with 18 bases in between. The CDR3 region is CASSTGTTVGEKLFF. The CDR3 DNA follows: TGCGCCAGCAGCACGGGGACAACCGTCGGGGAAAAACTGTTTTTT.

The V gene is TRBV6-4, the J gene TRBJ1-3; perhaps TRBD1 as D (6 bases). CDR1 and CDR2 (germline): MRHNA, SNTAGT. V was cut by 6 bases and J by 3 bases, with 15 bases left in between. The CDR3 totals 15 residues. CDR3 residues: CASRPNRVLGNTIYF. As DNA, the CDR3 is TGTGCCAGCAGACCTAACAGGGTACTTGGAAACACCATATATTTT.

V is TRBV5-4 and J is TRBJ1-6; 7 nucleotides agree with TRBD1. The V gene's germline CDR1 is SGHNT and CDR2 YYREEE (reference sequence). The CDR3 consists of 16 residues. J lost 4 bases, V lost 0 bases, and 4 bases had no gene match. The CDR3 nucleotides read TGTGCCAGCAGCTTGGGACAGGGATCATATAATTCACCCCTCCACTTT. This gives the protein CASSLGQGSYNSPLHF.

This clone was detected only once. This rearrangement joins TRBV7-9 to TRBJ1-1; D gene ambiguous. Germline loops: CDR1 SEHNR, CDR2 FQNEAQ (reference sequence). This CDR3 spans 13 amino acids. V was cut by 2 bases and J by 7 bases, with 11 bases left in between. The CDR3 DNA is TGTGCCAGCAGCTTAAACAGCCGAAGTGAAGCTTTCTTT. Protein sequence: CASSLNSRSEAFF.

The chain combines TRBV18 with TRBJ2-1, with D perhaps matching TRBD2 (6 bases). Trimming pared 2 bases from V and 5 bases from J, leaving 7 bases between. Germline V lookup: CDR1 KGHSH, CDR2 LQKENI. The CDR3 is 13 amino acids. DNA for the CDR3: TGTGCCAGCTCACCATTAGCGGACAATGAGCAGTTCTTC. It specifies CASSPLADNEQFF. Full variable domain (missing parts from reference TRBV18 and TRBJ2-1): NAGVMQNPRHLVRRRGQEARLRCSPMKGHSHVYWYRQLPEEGLKFMVYLQKENIIDESGMPKERFSAEFPKEGPSILRIQQVVRGDSAAYFCASSPLADNEQFFGPGTRLTVL.

Written as DNA, the CDR3 is TGTGCCAGCAGTTCAGGACTGCCGGCGGGCTACACCTTC. Translation gives CASSSGLPAGYTF. The V call is TRBV6-6, the J call TRBJ1-2, with unresolved D. The CDR3 covers 13 residues. Germline lookup yields CDR1 MNHNY and CDR2 SVGAGI (reference sequence). Trimming took 4 bases from V and 8 from J, leaving 14 bases between them.

The V gene is TRBV7-2, the J gene TRBJ2-3; D is perhaps TRBD1 (5 bases). V was clipped by 2 bases and J by 2 bases, with 8 bases between them. This CDR3 spans 14 amino acids. Germline CDR1 is SGHTA and CDR2 is FQGNSA. DNA for the CDR3: TGTGCCAGCAGCTTAAGGGGCCCCACAGATACGCAGTATTTT. This codes for CASSLRGPTDTQYF. The full variable domain, with the rest looked up from reference TRBV7-2 and TRBJ2-3, is GAGVSQSPSNKVTEKGKDVELRCDPISGHTALYWYRQSLGQGLEFLIYFQGNSAPDKSGLPSDRFSAERTGGSVSTLTIQRTQQEDSAVYLCASSLRGPTDTQYFGPGTRLTVL.

V gene TRBV7-2 combines with J gene TRBJ1-2; D might be TRBD1 (5 bases). CDR1 and CDR2 from the germline V gene are SGHTA and FQGNSA. V lost 8 bases and J 3 bases, leaving 13 bases between the germline ends. The CDR3 is 13 amino acids. The CDR3 sequence is CASHPGRDYGYTF. As DNA, the CDR3 is TGTGCCAGCCACCCGGGCAGGGACTATGGCTACACCTTC.

This clone has a handful of counts. V and J are TRBV19 and TRBJ1-1; 9 bases are a match to TRBD1. Trimming at V came to 5 bases and at J to 0 bases, leaving 7 bases not matched to a gene. Germline V gene data show CDR1 as LNHDA and CDR2 as SQIVND (reference sequence). This CDR3 comprises 16 residues. The CDR3 sequence: CASSLDRGYMNTEAFF. The CDR3 bases are TGTGCCAGTAGTCTCGACAGGGGGTACATGAACACTGAAGCTTTCTTT.